The clone carrying this T cell receptor beta chain was detected only once. In the same sample, other DNA sequences code for this CDR3. This specimen comes from a study of blood T cell repertoires in COVID-19. The wider study: Samples taken during acute and convalescent COVID-19 were collected in the United States, Italy and Spain. In each case, the material was cDNA or gDNA derived from T cells, B-cell-depleted T cells, or PBMCs.

In the source study's methods: Amplifying reference gene primers gave estimates of nucleated cell counts. Clones were sequenced by immunoSEQ multiplex PCR, and TCRdb holds only the in-frame ones, with some missing. The V and J calls and the clone size are those of that table, but D and trimming were determined from the DNA. The top ten hold 1.5% to 2% of the sample, which has roughly 100,000 clones, roughly 92% seen once. A Seattle source enrolled patients during active infection and followed them longitudinally. Deletions cut 4 bases from V and 0 bases from J, with 9 bases between. Germline V gene data show CDR1 as MDHEN and CDR2 as SYDVKM. CDR3 length: 14 residues.

The sequencing sample was made of peripheral blood. This clonotype was sampled from a woman in her 50s with COVID-19, enrolled during active disease. The chain recombines TRBV28 with TRBJ1-1, with D maybe TRBD1 (6 bases). CDR3: CASSSTGLNTEAFF. CDR3 nucleotide sequence: TGTGCCAGCAGTTCGACAGGTTTGAACACTGAAGCTTTCTTT.